The next 21 T cell receptor beta chains were all read from a single sample in a study of cytomegalovirus exposure and HLA in healthy donors. Primers: 60 Vbeta forward and 13 Jbeta reverse. This table comes from immunoSEQ multiplex PCR, and its TCRdb copy is limited to in-frame clones, with some not included. The data contain around 150,000 clones, 79% of them singletons. The source material was PBMCs. Receptors were obtained from a man in his fifties or sixties in good health and CMV-seropositive.

The chain uses TRBV29-1 and TRBJ2-7; 9 nucleotides agree with TRBD2. J lost 4 bases, V lost 0 bases, and 10 bases had no gene match. Germline V CDR1 and CDR2: SQVTM, ANQGSEA. This CDR3 region has 16 residues. The CDR3 coding sequence is TGCAGCGTTGAAGATGGGCTAGCGGGAAAAGAATACGAGCAGTACTTC. As protein: CSVEDGLAGKEYEQYF.

The chain uses TRBV11-1 and TRBJ2-5; no clear D. Trimming took 2 bases from V and 4 from J, leaving 2 bases between them. Per the germline V gene, CDR1 is SGHAT and CDR2 is FQDESV (reference sequence). The CDR3 consists of 11 residues. The CDR3 region has the DNA TGTGCCAGCAGCTTACGAGAGACCCAGTACTTC. Protein: CASSLRETQYF. The full variable domain, rest sourced from reference TRBV11-1 and TRBJ2-5, is EAEVAQSPRYKITEKSQAVAFWCDPISGHATLYWYRQILGQGPELLVQFQDESVVDDSQLPKDRFSAERLKGVDSTLKIQPAELGDSAMYLCASSLRETQYFGPGTRLLVL.

The chain carries TRBV19 and TRBJ1-5; D perhaps matches TRBD1 (6 bases). The CDR3 covers 13 residues. Germline V gives CDR1 LNHDA, CDR2 SQIVND (reference sequence). Trimming removed 5 bases at V and 2 bases at J, with 7 bases between. The CDR3 reads CASSSGGNQPQHF. The CDR3 DNA follows: TGTGCCAGTAGTTCAGGGGGCAATCAGCCCCAGCATTTT.

J is TRBJ2-7 and V is TRBV6-5, with 7 bases identical to TRBD1. The J segment lost 3 bases and the V segment lost 10 bases, leaving 9 bases of the junction unmatched. CDR3 length: 13 residues. Germline lookup yields CDR1 MNHEY and CDR2 SVGAGI. The CDR3, as DNA: TGTGCCACTTCGATCAGGGACAGCTACGAGCAGTACTTC. It translates to CATSIRDSYEQYF.

The rearrangement uses TRBV6-1 and TRBJ2-3, with D possibly TRBD2 on 5 matching bases. The ends were cut back, 8 bases at V and 5 bases at J, with 11 bases in the middle. The CDR3 sequence is 12 residues long. In germline, CDR1 is MNHNS, CDR2 SASEGT. The CDR3 DNA follows: TGTGCCAGCGGGCTAGCCAAAGATACGCAGTATTTT. This sequence encodes CASGLAKDTQYF.

As for this clone: The same CDR3 arises from other DNA sequences in this sample as well. The gene calls are TRBV19 and TRBJ2-3, with 11 bases identical to TRBD2. J lost 4 bases, V lost 3 bases, and 15 bases had no gene match. Germline assignment: CDR1 LNHDA and CDR2 SQIVND (reference sequence). CDR3 length equals 19 residues. CDR3 protein: CASSMRQKLAGGPPDTQYF. Here the CDR3 DNA reads TGTGCCAGTAGTATGCGACAGAAGTTAGCGGGAGGGCCCCCAGATACGCAGTATTTT.

This clone turned up a few times. V gene TRBV5-4 combines with J gene TRBJ2-5; 7 bases are shared with TRBD2. The ends lost 4 bases at V and 5 bases at J; junction bases unmatched: 8. CDR1 and CDR2 from the germline V gene are SGHNT and YYREEE (reference sequence). This CDR3 has 14 residues. The CDR3 protein is CASSERAGRETQYF. For the CDR3, the DNA is TGTGCCAGCAGCGAGAGAGCGGGAAGGGAGACCCAGTACTTC.

The V call is TRBV11-2, the J call TRBJ1-2; 10 nucleotides line up with TRBD1. V shed 0 bases, J shed 4 bases, and the junction held 5 bases outside the gene matches. CDR1 and CDR2 (germline): SGHAT, FQNNGV. This CDR3 comprises 16 residues. CDR3 region: CASSLDGGTGVYGYTF. The CDR3 coding sequence is TGTGCCAGCAGCTTAGATGGCGGGACAGGGGTCTATGGCTACACCTTC.

V gene TRBV30 combines with J gene TRBJ2-7; D is possibly TRBD1 (6 bases). Germline CDR1 and CDR2: GTSNPN and SVGIG (reference sequence). The CDR3 contains 15 residues. The V end lost 4 bases, the J end lost 0 bases, and 16 bases lay between the germline ends. CDR3 coding DNA: TGTGCCTGGAACTCCGGGACACCAAGCTCCTACGAGCAGTACTTC. Translation: CAWNSGTPSSYEQYF.

The rearrangement uses TRBV5-1 and TRBJ2-1; 8 bases are a match to TRBD1. The length of the CDR3 is 15 residues. After removal of 0 bases from V and 7 bases from J, the junction contained 6 bases not matched to a gene. The germline V gene encodes CDR1 SGHRS and CDR2 YFSETQ. The CDR3 spells CASSLGVRGQNEQFF. As DNA, the CDR3 is TGCGCCAGCAGCTTGGGCGTCAGGGGGCAGAATGAGCAGTTCTTC.

V is TRBV7-9 and J is TRBJ2-7, with TRBD2 matching over 7 bases. Germline V CDR1 and CDR2: SEHNR, FQNEAQ (reference sequence). Trimming took 5 bases from V and 7 from J; bases not matched to a gene: 14. This CDR3 is 15 amino acids long. CDR3 nucleotide sequence: TGTGCCAGCAGCCCGGTAGTCGCGGGAGAAGGTGAGCAGTACTTC. Amino acid sequence: CASSPVVAGEGEQYF.

The chain links TRBV28 to TRBJ1-2; D not resolved. The CDR3 totals 8 residues. Per the germline V gene, CDR1 is MDHEN and CDR2 is SYDVKM. CDR3 DNA: TGTTTAAACTATGGCTACACCTTC. It specifies CLNYGYTF.

This clone was seen a single time. The chain recombines TRBV4-1 with TRBJ2-1; D is unresolved. This CDR3 is built from 13 residues. Trimming cost V 0 bases and J 9 bases, with 9 bases left between them. Germline CDR1 and CDR2: MGHRA and YSYEKL. In DNA, the CDR3 is TGCGCCAGCAGCCAAGATAACGAGAGTGAGCAGTTCTTC. Its protein is CASSQDNESEQFF.

For this clone: A junction boundary mismatches the germline segment, possibly from a read error. This chain's CDR3 is CSSSRMADSPLHF. In DNA form, the CDR3 reads TGTTCCAGCAGCCGGATGGCGGATTCACCCCTCCACTTT. The chain couples TRBV7-9 to TRBJ1-6; D uncertain. CDR3 size: 13 residues. The germline V gene encodes CDR1 SEHNR and CDR2 FQNEAQ (reference sequence).

This sequence joins TRBV5-4 and TRBJ1-5; D is possibly TRBD1 (6 bases). V lost 5 bases to trimming and J lost 1 base, with 10 bases between them. Germline loops: CDR1 SGHNT, CDR2 YYREEE (reference sequence). The CDR3 loop spans 14 amino acids. This CDR3 reads CASRPTGSNQPQHF. CDR3 sequence (DNA): TGTGCCAGCAGACCCACAGGGAGCAATCAGCCCCAGCATTTT.

This CDR3 is CASSLGTSFTDTQYF. DNA of the CDR3: TGTGCCAGCAGCTTAGGGACTAGCTTCACAGATACGCAGTATTTT. This chain joins TRBV11-2 and TRBJ2-3; the match to TRBD2 covers 8 bases. The CDR3 sequence is 15 residues long. Germline V gives CDR1 SGHAT, CDR2 FQNNGV. The V and J ends lost 1 base and 2 bases, in that order; junction bases with no gene match: 2.

The chain employs TRBV7-9 and TRBJ2-2, with D hard to call. The CDR3 consists of 13 residues. Trimming removed 5 bases from V and 2 bases from J, with 6 bases in between. The germline V gene encodes CDR1 SEHNR and CDR2 FQNEAQ (reference sequence). In DNA form, the CDR3 reads TGTGCCAGCAGCGTACTCAACACCGGGGAGCTGTTTTTT. The encoded protein is CASSVLNTGELFF.

V and J are TRBV10-1 and TRBJ1-3; no clear D gene. The CDR3 is 16 amino acids. Per germline, CDR1 WNHNN and CDR2 SYGVQD (reference sequence). The V end lost 2 bases, the J end lost 2 bases, and 13 bases lay between the germline ends. CDR3 nucleotide sequence: TGCGCCAGCAGTGAGGACCCGACTGTCGCTGGAAACACCATATATTTT. Translating gives CASSEDPTVAGNTIYF.

The sample holds one count of this clone. The chain couples TRBV4-1 to TRBJ2-7; D not resolved. CDR1 and CDR2 (germline): MGHRA, YSYEKL. The V and J ends lost 1 base and 0 bases respectively, with 10 bases between them. The CDR3 extends over 15 amino acids. The CDR3 here is CASSQVAVSSYEQYF. In DNA form, the CDR3 reads TGCGCCAGCAGCCAAGTTGCCGTGAGCTCCTACGAGCAGTACTTC.

The chain has TRBV30 and TRBJ1-5; a possible D gene is TRBD1 (5 bases). Germline CDR1 is GTSNPN and CDR2 is SVGIG (reference sequence). The CDR3 sequence is 17 residues long. Trimming removed 0 bases from V and 0 bases from J, with 15 bases in between. The CDR3 DNA reads TGTGCCTGGAGTGTACCGCTAGGGGAATATAGCAATCAGCCCCAGCATTTT. As protein: CAWSVPLGEYSNQPQHF.

V and J are TRBV28 and TRBJ2-1; no clear D. This CDR3 is 12 amino acids long. Trimming left V 5 bases short and J 4 bases short, with 6 bases between. CDR1 MDHEN and CDR2 SYDVKM come from the germline V gene. Written as DNA, the CDR3 is TGTGCCAGCAGTCCATTTTACAATGAGCAGTTCTTC. It translates to CASSPFYNEQFF.